A selection of T cell receptor beta chains follows, all from one sample in a study of regulatory T cells in long-lasting Graves disease. Via MiXCR, TCRdb re-called the multiplex PCR reads, giving one row per CDR3 protein. This table holds roughly 350,000 distinct CDR3 sequences, 15% to 20% found once. The same sample was also studied in work on T cells in Graves' hyperthyroidism and ophthalmopathy.

Specimen: peripheral blood mononuclear cells (PBMCs), collected at new diagnosis, from a patient treated with antithyroid drugs. These receptor sequences come from a woman in her late teens or twenties with Graves disease. CDR3s include the opening cysteine and the closing phenylalanine or tryptophan. Where a row states a size, it is once, few, many or the class of an expanded clone; other rows omit it.

clone size	V gene	J gene	CDR3 protein
many	TRBV27	TRBJ1-1	CASSLSISGKAFF
many	TRBV11-2	TRBJ2-7	CASSSIRLAGNHEQYF
-	TRBV7-3	TRBJ2-2	CASSLMVPPIGGELFF
few	TRBV10-3	TRBJ1-2	CAISESMRGGSYGYTF
-	TRBV6-2/TRBV6-3	TRBJ2-5	CASSSDLDQYF
-	TRBV4-1	TRBJ1-3	CASSQEPRDDAIYF
many	TRBV20-1	TRBJ2-1	CSAQVGSGRQNEQFF
many	TRBV28	TRBJ2-7	CASSSGTSGSEQYF
few	TRBV5-1	TRBJ2-7	CASSLQGGGYEQYF
few	TRBV11-2	TRBJ1-3	CASSLFGDSGNTIYF
many	TRBV7-9	TRBJ2-7	CASSPLTGGFDEQYF
once	TRBV3-1	TRBJ1-1	CASSRVPTGTNTEAFF
-	TRBV6-1	TRBJ2-4	CASRRRGGDGKNIQYF
-	TRBV6-1	TRBJ1-6	CASRDKSSYNSPLHF
-	TRBV6-1	TRBJ2-3	CASSGTSKDTQYF
-	TRBV5-8	TRBJ2-5	CASDPSGAKQETQYF
few	TRBV7-9	TRBJ2-1	CASSPRQSLSSYNEQFF
many	TRBV28	TRBJ2-1	CASSPVGRGNEQFF
many	TRBV12-5	TRBJ2-1	CASGLGTYGGHYNEQFF
-	TRBV9	TRBJ2-7	CASSTSPAGGYEQYF
many	TRBV20-1	TRBJ2-3	CSAALGRERGTQYF
few	TRBV2	TRBJ1-4	CASSLSEGGEKLFF
many	TRBV7-2	TRBJ2-5	CASSRRQLQETQYF
-	TRBV6-1	TRBJ1-5	CASSLGFNQPQHF
many	TRBV2	TRBJ2-7	CASRLDGYEQYF
many	TRBV13	TRBJ2-5	CASSLLPSWGETQYF
-	TRBV5-1	TRBJ1-1	CASSSGAQIEAFF
many	TRBV20-1	TRBJ2-5	CSARAGQAKETQYF
few	TRBV2	TRBJ1-6	CASSETGGNSPLHF
-	TRBV6-2/TRBV6-3	TRBJ2-5	CASSYSEVNNQETQYF